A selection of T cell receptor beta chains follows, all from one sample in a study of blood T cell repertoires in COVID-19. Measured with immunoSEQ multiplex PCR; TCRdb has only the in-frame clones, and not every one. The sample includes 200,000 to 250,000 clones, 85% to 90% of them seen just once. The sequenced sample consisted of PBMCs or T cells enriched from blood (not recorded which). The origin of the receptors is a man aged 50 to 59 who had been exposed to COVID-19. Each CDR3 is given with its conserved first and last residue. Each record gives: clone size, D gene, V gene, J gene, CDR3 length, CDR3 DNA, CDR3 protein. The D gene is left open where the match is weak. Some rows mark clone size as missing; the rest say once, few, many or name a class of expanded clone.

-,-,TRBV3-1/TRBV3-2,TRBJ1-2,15,TGTGCCAGCAGCCAAGATGGACAGTTATACTATGGCTACACCTTC,CASSQDGQLYYGYTF
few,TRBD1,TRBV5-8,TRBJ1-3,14,TGTGCCAGCAGCTGGACAGGGACTGGAAACACCATATATTTT,CASSWTGTGNTIYF
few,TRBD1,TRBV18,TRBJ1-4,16,TGTGCCAGCTCACGACTTCAGGGGGGATCTAATGAAAAACTGTTTTTT,CASSRLQGGSNEKLFF
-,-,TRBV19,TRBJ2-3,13,TGTGCCAGTAGAATTAGGACTACAGATACGCAGTATTTT,CASRIRTTDTQYF
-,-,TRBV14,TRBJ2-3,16,TGTGCCAGCAGCCAAGGATATAGCGCCAGCACAGATACGCAGTATTTT,CASSQGYSASTDTQYF
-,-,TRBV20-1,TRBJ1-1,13,TGCAGTGCTAGTCAGGGCTGGAACACTGAAGCTTTCTTT,CSASQGWNTEAFF
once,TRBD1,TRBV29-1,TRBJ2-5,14,TGCAGCGTTGCAAGGGACAGGCCTGGCGGGACCCAGTACTTC,CSVARDRPGGTQYF
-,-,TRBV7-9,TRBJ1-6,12,TGTGCCAGCAGCTCGCGCCCTTCACCCCTCCACTTT,CASSSRPSPLHF
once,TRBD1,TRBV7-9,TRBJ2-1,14,TGTGCCAGCAGCTCCGGGACAGGGGGCTTTGAGCAGTTCTTC,CASSSGTGGFEQFF
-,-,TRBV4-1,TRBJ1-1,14,TGCGCCAGCAGCCCGGAACCACTAAACACTGAAGCTTTCTTT,CASSPEPLNTEAFF
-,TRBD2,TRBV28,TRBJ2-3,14,TGTGCCAGCAGTTCCGGGACTATCACAGATACGCAGTATTTT,CASSSGTITDTQYF
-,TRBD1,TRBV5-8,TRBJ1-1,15,TGTGCCAGCACCCCGGGACAGGGAGTGGCCACTGAAGCTTTCTTT,CASTPGQGVATEAFF
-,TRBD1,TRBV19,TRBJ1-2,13,TGTGCCAGTACCTTACAGGGGGGCTATGGCTACACCTTC,CASTLQGGYGYTF
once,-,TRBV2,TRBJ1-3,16,TGTGCCAGCAGTGATCCCAGGTTCCCTCCTGGAAACACCATATATTTT,CASSDPRFPPGNTIYF
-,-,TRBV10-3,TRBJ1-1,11,TGTGCCATCAGTCAGGGGCCGGTGGCTTTCTTT,CAISQGPVAFF
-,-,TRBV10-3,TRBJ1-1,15,TGTGCCATCAGTCGACAGTACTCCATGAACACTGAAGCTTTCTTT,CAISRQYSMNTEAFF
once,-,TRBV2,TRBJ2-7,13,TGTGCCAGCAGTGAAGAAACTGGAGGCGAGCAGTACTTC,CASSEETGGEQYF